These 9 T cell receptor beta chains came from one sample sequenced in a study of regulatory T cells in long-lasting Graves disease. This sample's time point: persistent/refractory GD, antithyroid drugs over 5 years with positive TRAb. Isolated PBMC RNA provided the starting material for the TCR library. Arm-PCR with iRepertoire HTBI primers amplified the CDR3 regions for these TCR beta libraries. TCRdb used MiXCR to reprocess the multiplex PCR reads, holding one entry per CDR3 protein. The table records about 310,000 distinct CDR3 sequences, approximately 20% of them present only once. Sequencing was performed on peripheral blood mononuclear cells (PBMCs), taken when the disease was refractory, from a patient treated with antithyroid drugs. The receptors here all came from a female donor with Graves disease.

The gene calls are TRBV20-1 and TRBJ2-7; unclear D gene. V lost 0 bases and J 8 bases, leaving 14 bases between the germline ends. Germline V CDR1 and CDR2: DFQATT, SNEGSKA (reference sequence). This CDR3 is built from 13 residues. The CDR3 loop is CSARDNGIQQQYF. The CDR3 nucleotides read TGCAGTGCTAGAGATAATGGGATTCAGCAGCAGTACTTC.

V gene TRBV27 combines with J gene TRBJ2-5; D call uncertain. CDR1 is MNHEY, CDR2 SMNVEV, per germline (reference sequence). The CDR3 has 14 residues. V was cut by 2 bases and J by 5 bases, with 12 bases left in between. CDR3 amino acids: CASSLNGVRETQYF. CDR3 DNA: TGTGCCAGCAGTTTAAATGGGGTCAGGGAGACCCAGTACTTC.

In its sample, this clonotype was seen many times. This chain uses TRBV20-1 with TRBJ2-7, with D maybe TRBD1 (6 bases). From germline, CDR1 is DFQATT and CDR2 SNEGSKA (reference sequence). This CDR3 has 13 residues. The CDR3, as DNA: TGCACCGCAGAGGAAGGGGGCTCCTACGAGCAGTACTTC. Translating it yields CTAEEGGSYEQYF.

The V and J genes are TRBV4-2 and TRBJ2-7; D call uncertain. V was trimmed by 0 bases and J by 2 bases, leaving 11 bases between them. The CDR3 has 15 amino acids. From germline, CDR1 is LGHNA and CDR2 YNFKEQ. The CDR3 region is CASSQEPIKTYEQYF. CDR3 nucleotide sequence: TGTGCCAGCAGCCAAGAACCTATCAAAACCTACGAGCAGTACTTC.

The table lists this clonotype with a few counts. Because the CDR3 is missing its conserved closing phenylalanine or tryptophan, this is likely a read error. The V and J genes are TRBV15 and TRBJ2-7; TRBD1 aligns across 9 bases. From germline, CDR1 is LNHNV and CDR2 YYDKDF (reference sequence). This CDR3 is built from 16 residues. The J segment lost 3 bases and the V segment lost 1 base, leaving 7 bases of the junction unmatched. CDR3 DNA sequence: TGTGCCACCAGCAGAGCCTCCGGGACAGGGATCTACGAGCAGTACCTC. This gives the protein CATSRASGTGIYEQYL.

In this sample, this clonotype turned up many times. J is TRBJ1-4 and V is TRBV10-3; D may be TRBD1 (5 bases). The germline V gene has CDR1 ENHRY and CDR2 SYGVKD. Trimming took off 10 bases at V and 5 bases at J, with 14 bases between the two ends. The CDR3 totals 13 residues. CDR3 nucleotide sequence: TGTGCCACCCAGGGTCTCGGCAATGAAAAACTGTTTTTT. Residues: CATQGLGNEKLFF.

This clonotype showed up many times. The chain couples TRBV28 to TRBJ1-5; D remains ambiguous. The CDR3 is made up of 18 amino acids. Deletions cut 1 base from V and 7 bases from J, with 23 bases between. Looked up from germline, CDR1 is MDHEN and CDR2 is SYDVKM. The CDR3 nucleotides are TGTGCCAGCAGTTTATCCTCTTCAAAGAAGGTGATTTGGCAGCCCCAGCATTTT. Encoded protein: CASSLSSSKKVIWQPQHF.

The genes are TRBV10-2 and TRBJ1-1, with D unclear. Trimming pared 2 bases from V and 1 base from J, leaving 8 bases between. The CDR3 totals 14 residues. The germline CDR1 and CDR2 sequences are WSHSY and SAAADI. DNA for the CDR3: TGCGCCAGCAGTGAGAGGTGGGCGAACACTGAAGCTTTCTTT. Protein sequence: CASSERWANTEAFF.

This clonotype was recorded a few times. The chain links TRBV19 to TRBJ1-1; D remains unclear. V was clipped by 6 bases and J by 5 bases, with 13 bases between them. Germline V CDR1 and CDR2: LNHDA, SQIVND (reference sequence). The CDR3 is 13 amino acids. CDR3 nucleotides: TGTGCCAGTAGGGAGTCGGATAGGACTGAAGCTTTCTTT. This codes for CASRESDRTEAFF.